Presented here are 24 T cell receptor beta chains from one specimen sequenced in a study of cytomegalovirus exposure and HLA in healthy donors. The study ran its PCR with 60 Vbeta and 13 Jbeta primers. Some clones are missing from TCRdb's copy, which holds only in-frame ones; the method was immunoSEQ multiplex PCR. The sample consists of 130,000 or so clones, 65% to 90% of them appearing once. The sample comprised PBMCs. These receptors were collected from a woman between 40 and 50 years old in good health and CMV-seronegative.

This chain joins TRBV10-3 and TRBJ1-5, with 8 bases fitting TRBD1. Germline CDR1 is ENHRY and CDR2 is SYGVKD. The J segment lost 5 bases and the V segment lost 2 bases, leaving 2 bases of the junction unmatched. This CDR3 comprises 14 residues. This chain's CDR3 is CAISEAGGHQPQHF. CDR3 sequence (DNA): TGTGCCATCAGTGAGGCAGGGGGCCATCAGCCCCAGCATTTT.

This rearrangement joins TRBV6-1 to TRBJ1-1; possible D gene TRBD1, 5 bases. The CDR3 totals 12 residues. The germline V and J ends were trimmed by 2 bases and 10 bases, with 11 bases remaining between them. CDR1 is MNHNS, CDR2 SASEGT, per germline. CDR3 protein: CASSEFRDGAFF. The CDR3 DNA reads as TGTGCCAGCAGTGAATTCAGGGATGGAGCTTTCTTT.

The V and J genes are TRBV5-8 and TRBJ2-3; possibly TRBD2 for D (6 bases). The CDR3 covers 16 residues. The germline V and J ends were trimmed by 4 bases and 2 bases, with 17 bases remaining between them. In germline, CDR1 is SGHTS, CDR2 YDEGEE. The CDR3 DNA follows: TGTGCCAGCAGCCTGAACGCCGGGACTTACACAGATACGCAGTATTTT. Translated: CASSLNAGTYTDTQYF.

This chain links TRBV7-2 with TRBJ1-2, with 8 bases matching TRBD1. V trimming: 2 bases; J trimming: 3 bases; junction bases outside the gene matches: 11. The CDR3 consists of 17 residues. Germline V CDR1 and CDR2: SGHTA, FQGNSA. Here the CDR3 reads CASSLSIDRGSDYGYTF. The CDR3 DNA sequence: TGTGCCAGCAGCTTAAGTATCGACAGGGGATCGGACTATGGCTACACCTTC.

V usage is TRBV5-4 and J usage is TRBJ1-1, with TRBD1 as a possible D gene (6 bases). Germline lookup yields CDR1 SGHNT and CDR2 YYREEE (reference sequence). V was clipped by 2 bases and J by 1 base, with 12 bases between them. CDR3 length: 15 residues. CDR3 coding DNA: TGTGCCAGCAGCTTCTTTGACAGGAAGAACACTGAAGCTTTCTTT. It encodes CASSFFDRKNTEAFF.

The chain recombines TRBV10-3 with TRBJ2-2, with TRBD1 identical over 7 bases. The V segment lost 6 bases and the J segment 7 bases; nucleotides outside the gene matches: 5. The CDR3 covers 13 residues. Per the germline V gene, CDR1 is ENHRY and CDR2 is SYGVKD. CDR3 residues: CAIRGTEGGELFF. The DNA for the CDR3 is TGTGCCATCAGGGGGACAGAGGGCGGGGAGCTGTTTTTT.

V and J are TRBV7-9 and TRBJ2-7, with 8 bases matching TRBD1. CDR1 is SEHNR, CDR2 FQNEAQ, per germline (reference sequence). The CDR3 contains 14 residues. The junction had 8 bases not matched to a gene; V was cut back by 5 bases and J by 5 bases. CDR3 in amino acids: CASSPGGGLNEQYF. CDR3 sequence (DNA): TGTGCCAGCAGCCCAGGGGGCGGACTCAACGAGCAGTACTTC.

This clone was seen only a few times. The chain couples TRBV4-3 to TRBJ1-5; D possibly corresponds to TRBD1 (5 bases). Trimming took off 0 bases at V and 5 bases at J, with 14 bases between the two ends. CDR1 and CDR2 (germline): LGHNA, YSLEER. This CDR3 has 16 amino acids. The CDR3 nucleotides are TGCGCCAGCAGCCAAGATCACAGGCCGTCTTATCAGCCCCAGCATTTT. Protein product: CASSQDHRPSYQPQHF.

This clone was found once. The genes are TRBV5-8 and TRBJ1-3; no clear D gene. This CDR3 is 16 amino acids long. The ends were cut back, 4 bases at V and 0 bases at J, with 14 bases in the middle. The germline V gene encodes CDR1 SGHTS and CDR2 YDEGEE. The CDR3 DNA is TGTGCCAGCAGCCAGAACGAAAGATTCTCTGGAAACACCATATATTTT. Its translation is CASSQNERFSGNTIYF.

In its sample, this clone was seen once. The V call is TRBV28, the J call TRBJ2-7; 7 nucleotides line up with TRBD2. Germline CDR1 is MDHEN and CDR2 is SYDVKM. V lost 4 bases, J lost 4 bases, and 10 bases stayed unmatched. The CDR3 is 15 amino acids. DNA for the CDR3: TGTGCCAGCAGTTCCATGGGAGGGGTCCCATACGAGCAGTACTTC. Translated: CASSSMGGVPYEQYF.

The chain joins TRBV19 to TRBJ2-7, with a possible D match to TRBD1 (6 bases). This CDR3 has 13 residues. Per germline, CDR1 LNHDA and CDR2 SQIVND (reference sequence). Between the trimmed V and J ends, which lost 5 bases and 2 bases, there was a span of 10 bases. In nucleotides, the CDR3 is TGTGCCAGTAGTTCGGGACACCCCTACGAGCAGTACTTC. This encodes CASSSGHPYEQYF.

The chain carries TRBV18 and TRBJ1-3, with a weak D call TRBD1 (6 bases). There are 16 residues in the CDR3. Germline V gene sequence: CDR1 KGHSH, CDR2 LQKENI. Trimming took off 3 bases at V and 1 base at J, with 13 bases between the two ends. Here the CDR3 DNA reads TGTGCCAGCTCACCCCAAACAGGGAGTTCTGGAAACACCATATATTTT. Its protein product is CASSPQTGSSGNTIYF.

The CDR3 DNA follows: TGTGCCAGCAGTTGGGACAGGGAGCGAAAAGCGGGCCACTCCTACGAGCAGTACTTC. Residues: CASSWDRERKAGHSYEQYF. The chain links TRBV27 to TRBJ2-7, with 9 bases lining up with TRBD1. Germline V gene data show CDR1 as MNHEY and CDR2 as SMNVEV (reference sequence). This CDR3 comprises 19 residues. Losses at the gene ends were 4 bases for V and 0 bases for J; bases not matched to a gene: 16.

CDR3 residues: CASSPKAGGVLGETQYF. CDR3 DNA: TGTGCCAGCAGCCCCAAAGCGGGAGGTGTTTTGGGAGAGACCCAGTACTTC. This rearrangement joins TRBV7-3 to TRBJ2-5; 9 bases fit TRBD2. Per the germline V gene, CDR1 is SGHTA and CDR2 is FQGTGA. V trimming: 5 bases; J trimming: 4 bases; junction bases outside the gene matches: 14. The CDR3 runs to 17 residues.

The V call is TRBV19, the J call TRBJ1-4; 7 positions match TRBD1. Per germline, CDR1 LNHDA and CDR2 SQIVND (reference sequence). Germline trimming cut 3 bases from V and 5 bases from J; bases unmatched to any gene: 9. The CDR3 contains 16 residues. CDR3 loop: CASSIKGAGTNEKLFF. The CDR3 region has the DNA TGTGCCAGTAGTATCAAGGGGGCAGGGACAAATGAAAAACTGTTTTTT.

V and J are TRBV2 and TRBJ2-3; 8 bases line up with TRBD2. V dropped 2 bases and J dropped 2; count of bases not matched to a gene: 6. The germline V gene encodes CDR1 SNHLY and CDR2 FYNNEI. This CDR3 has 16 residues. The CDR3 reads CASSEWAGGPTDTQYF. Here the CDR3 DNA reads TGTGCCAGCAGTGAATGGGCGGGGGGACCCACAGATACGCAGTATTTT.

V usage is TRBV7-2 and J usage is TRBJ1-1, with D unresolved. CDR1 and CDR2 (germline): SGHTA, FQGNSA. The CDR3 runs to 12 residues. V gave up 0 bases and J gave up 8 bases, with 7 bases separating them. The CDR3 DNA follows: TGTGCCAGCAGCTTAGCGACTTGGGAAGCTTTCTTT. It encodes CASSLATWEAFF. Based on the CDR3 plus reference TRBV7-2 and TRBJ1-1, the full variable domain is GAGVSQSPSNKVTEKGKDVELRCDPISGHTALYWYRQSLGQGLEFLIYFQGNSAPDKSGLPSDRFSAERTGGSVSTLTIQRTQQEDSAVYLCASSLATWEAFFGQGTRLTVV.

V is TRBV15 and J is TRBJ1-2, with D possibly matching TRBD1 (5 bases). Deletions cut 0 bases from V and 1 base from J, with 6 bases between. The CDR3 covers 14 residues. Germline V gene sequence: CDR1 LNHNV, CDR2 YYDKDF (reference sequence). CDR3 nucleotide sequence: TGTGCCACCAGCAGAGATAGGGGTAACTATGGCTACACCTTC. This encodes CATSRDRGNYGYTF.

As to this clone: A junction boundary mismatches the germline segment, possibly from a read error. The chain is built from TRBV19 and TRBJ1-1, with no clear D. Germline values: CDR1 LNHDA, CDR2 SQIVND (reference sequence). The CDR3 has 15 amino acids. This CDR3 reads CASSLDAPSYTEAFF. The CDR3 nucleotides read TGTGCCAGTAGTCTAGATGCGCCCTCATACACTGAAGCTTTCTTT.

CDR3 sequence (DNA): TGTGCCAGCAGCTTAGTAGAGCTAGCCGGAATGGAGCAGTACTTC. It specifies CASSLVELAGMEQYF. The chain uses TRBV7-2 and TRBJ2-7, with D possibly matching TRBD2 (5 bases). Germline CDR1 SGHTA, CDR2 FQGNSA. The CDR3 runs to 15 residues. The V and J ends lost 1 base and 7 bases respectively, with 17 bases between them.

The chain recombines TRBV11-2 with TRBJ2-2; D is perhaps TRBD2 (6 bases). V shed 4 bases and J shed 0 bases, with 9 bases lying between them. The length of the CDR3 is 15 residues. In germline, CDR1 is SGHAT, CDR2 FQNNGV. The CDR3 loop is CASSWGDSNTGELFF. The CDR3 DNA follows: TGTGCCAGCAGCTGGGGGGATTCGAACACCGGGGAGCTGTTTTTT.

This rearrangement joins TRBV7-9 to TRBJ1-4; D remains ambiguous. CDR1 is SEHNR, CDR2 FQNEAQ, per germline (reference sequence). V gave up 5 bases and J gave up 8 bases, with 12 bases separating them. This CDR3 has 13 residues. This chain's CDR3 is CASSPRRAEKLFF. The DNA of the CDR3 is TGTGCCAGCAGCCCGAGGAGGGCCGAAAAACTGTTTTTT.

This rearrangement joins TRBV28 to TRBJ2-5; TRBD2 agrees at 9 bases. The germline V gene has CDR1 MDHEN and CDR2 SYDVKM. The CDR3 length is 17 residues. Trimming took 6 bases from V and 4 from J; bases not matched to a gene: 15. This CDR3 is CASSPIPLAGPRETQYF. CDR3 coding DNA: TGTGCCAGCAGCCCCATCCCCCTAGCGGGACCTAGAGAGACCCAGTACTTC. Looking up the rest from reference TRBV28 and TRBJ2-5 gives the full variable domain: DVKVTQSSRYLVKRTGEKVFLECVQDMDHENMFWYRQDPGLGLRLIYFSYDVKMKEKGDIPEGYSVSREKKERFSLILESASTNQTSMYLCASSPIPLAGPRETQYFGPGTRLLVL.

This sequence joins TRBV28 and TRBJ1-3, with D tentatively TRBD1 (5 bases). This CDR3 is built from 18 residues. V shed 5 bases and J shed 4 bases, with 24 bases lying between them. From germline, CDR1 is MDHEN and CDR2 SYDVKM. CDR3 in DNA: TGTGCCAGCAGTCCAACTCAGACAGACATCAAGATAGGAAACACCATATATTTT. Protein: CASSPTQTDIKIGNTIYF.